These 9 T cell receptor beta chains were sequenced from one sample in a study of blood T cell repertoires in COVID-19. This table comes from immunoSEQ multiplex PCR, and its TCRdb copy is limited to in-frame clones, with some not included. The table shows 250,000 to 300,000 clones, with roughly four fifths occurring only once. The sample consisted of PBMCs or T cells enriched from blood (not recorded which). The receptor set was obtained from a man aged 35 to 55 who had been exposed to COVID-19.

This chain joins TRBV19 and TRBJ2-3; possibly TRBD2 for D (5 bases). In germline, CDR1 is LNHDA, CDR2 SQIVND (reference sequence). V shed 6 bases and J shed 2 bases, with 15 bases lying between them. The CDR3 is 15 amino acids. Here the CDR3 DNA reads TGTGCCAGTAGAGAGGGCCCACGGTCCACAGATACGCAGTATTTT. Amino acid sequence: CASREGPRSTDTQYF.

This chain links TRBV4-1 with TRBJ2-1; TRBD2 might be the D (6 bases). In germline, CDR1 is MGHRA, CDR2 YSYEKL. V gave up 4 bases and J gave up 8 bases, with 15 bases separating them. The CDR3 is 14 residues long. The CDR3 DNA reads TGCGCCAGCAGCCTAGCGGACCAGTTGGATGAGCAGTTCTTC. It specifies CASSLADQLDEQFF.

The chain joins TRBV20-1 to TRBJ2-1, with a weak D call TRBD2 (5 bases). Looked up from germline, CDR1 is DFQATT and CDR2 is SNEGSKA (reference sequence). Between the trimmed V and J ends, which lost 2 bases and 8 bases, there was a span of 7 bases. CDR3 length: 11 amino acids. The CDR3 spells CSARWGDEQFF. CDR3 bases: TGCAGTGCTAGATGGGGAGATGAGCAGTTCTTC.

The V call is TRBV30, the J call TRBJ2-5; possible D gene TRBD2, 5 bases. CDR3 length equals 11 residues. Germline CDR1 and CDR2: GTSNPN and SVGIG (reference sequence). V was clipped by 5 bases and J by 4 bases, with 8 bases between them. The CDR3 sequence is CAWDAGETQYF. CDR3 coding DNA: TGTGCCTGGGACGCGGGAGAGACCCAGTACTTC.

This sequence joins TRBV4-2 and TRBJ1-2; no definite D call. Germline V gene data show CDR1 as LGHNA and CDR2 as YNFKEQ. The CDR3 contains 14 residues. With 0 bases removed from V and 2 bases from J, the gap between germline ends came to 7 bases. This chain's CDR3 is CASSQDSQNYGYTF. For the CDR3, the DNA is TGTGCCAGCAGCCAAGACTCGCAGAACTATGGCTACACCTTC.

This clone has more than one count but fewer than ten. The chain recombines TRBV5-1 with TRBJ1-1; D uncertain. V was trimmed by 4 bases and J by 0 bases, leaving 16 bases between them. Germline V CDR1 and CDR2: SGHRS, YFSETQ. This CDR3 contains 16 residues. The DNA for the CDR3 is TGCGCCAGCAGCCCCGGACTGAGATTGATGAACACTGAAGCTTTCTTT. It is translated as CASSPGLRLMNTEAFF.

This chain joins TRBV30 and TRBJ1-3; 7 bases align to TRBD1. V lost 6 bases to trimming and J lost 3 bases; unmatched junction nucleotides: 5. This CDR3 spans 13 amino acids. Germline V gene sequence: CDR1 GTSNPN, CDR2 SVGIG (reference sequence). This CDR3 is CACDRAYGNTIYF. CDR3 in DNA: TGTGCCTGCGACAGGGCGTATGGAAACACCATATATTTT.

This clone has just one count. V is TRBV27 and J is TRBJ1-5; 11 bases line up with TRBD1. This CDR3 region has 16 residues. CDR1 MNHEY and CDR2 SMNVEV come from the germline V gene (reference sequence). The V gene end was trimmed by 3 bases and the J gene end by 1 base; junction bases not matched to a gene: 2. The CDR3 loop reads CASSLGDRGSNQPQHF. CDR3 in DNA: TGTGCCAGCAGTTTGGGGGACAGGGGGAGCAATCAGCCCCAGCATTTT.

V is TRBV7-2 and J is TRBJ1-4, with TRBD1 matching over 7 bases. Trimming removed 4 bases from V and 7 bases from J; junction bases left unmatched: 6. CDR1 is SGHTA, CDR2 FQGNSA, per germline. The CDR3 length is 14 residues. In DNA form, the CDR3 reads TGTGCCAGCAGCTCCGGGACAGTACCTGAAAAACTGTTTTTT. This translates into CASSSGTVPEKLFF.